The 29 T cell receptor beta chains below were found in one sample sequenced in a study of vaccination and CD4 T cells after COVID-19. These TCRs' antigens remain unknown. Cultured CD4+ T cell DNA was sequenced using the Oncomine TCR Beta short-read assay. Using its own MiXCR run on the PCR reads, TCRdb lists one record per CDR3 protein. The sample gives some 9,000 distinct CDR3 sequences, roughly half of which show up once; around 17% is in the top ten. Sample treatment: approximately nine-day PBMC culture with coronavirus spike peptide pools or control peptides (ViraFEST assay). The sample was CD4+ T cells from blood, cultured in vitro. These receptors originate from a human donor who had recovered from COVID-19.

This clonotype has only a few counts. J is TRBJ1-5 and V is TRBV19; D is ambiguous. CDR3 length: 15 amino acids. The germline V gene encodes CDR1 LNHDA and CDR2 SQIVND (reference sequence). The V end was cut by 3 bases, the J end by 0 bases, with 9 bases between. CDR3 amino acids: CASSMGAYSNQPQHF. The CDR3, as DNA: TGTGCCAGTAGTATGGGAGCTTATAGCAATCAGCCCCAGCATTTT.

This clonotype occurred a few times. This rearrangement joins TRBV2 to TRBJ1-6, with D possibly being TRBD1 (6 bases). The CDR3 sequence is 17 residues long. Germline CDR1 reads SNHLY; CDR2 reads FYNNEI. The germline V and J ends were trimmed by 4 bases and 10 bases, with 23 bases remaining between them. The CDR3 sequence is CASSGLKSGGLRSPLHF. CDR3 sequence (DNA): TGTGCCAGCAGTGGATTGAAGAGCGGGGGGCTTCGGTCACCCCTCCACTTT.

The chain is built from TRBV20-1 and TRBJ2-5; 13 bases match TRBD2. This CDR3 is 16 amino acids long. Trimming took 1 base from V and 3 from J; bases not matched to a gene: 5. Germline V lookup: CDR1 DFQATT, CDR2 SNEGSKA (reference sequence). CDR3 sequence (DNA): TGCAGTGCTAGAGTGACCGGGACTAGCGGGAAAGAGACCCAGTACTTC. This translates into CSARVTGTSGKETQYF.

V and J are TRBV6-5 and TRBJ2-3; D possibly corresponds to TRBD2 (6 bases). The CDR3 totals 15 residues. Trimming removed 2 bases from V and 4 bases from J, with 13 bases in between. Germline loops: CDR1 MNHEY, CDR2 SVGAGI. CDR3 sequence reads: CASSYGGDSSDTQYF. DNA of the CDR3: TGTGCCAGCAGTTACGGCGGGGACTCCTCAGATACGCAGTATTTT.

V gene TRBV19 combines with J gene TRBJ2-5; D is perhaps TRBD2 (6 bases). V lost 10 bases and J lost 5, with 17 bases in between. Per the germline V gene, CDR1 is LNHDA and CDR2 is SQIVND (reference sequence). The CDR3 extends over 13 amino acids. The CDR3 reads CATGGGGRETQYF. The CDR3 bases are TGTGCCACCGGGGGTGGGGGACGGGAGACCCAGTACTTC.

The table lists this clonotype with a few counts. CDR3 in amino acids: CASSGGPGGGNEQYF. DNA of the CDR3: TGCGCCAGCAGCGGGGGCCCAGGGGGTGGGAACGAGCAGTACTTC. This sequence joins TRBV5-1 and TRBJ2-7; 7 positions agree with TRBD1. The germline V gene has CDR1 SGHRS and CDR2 YFSETQ. The CDR3 sequence is 15 residues long. J was trimmed by 5 bases and V by 4 bases; bases with no gene match: 12.

The CDR3 loop is CASSYSIEVNTGELFF. The CDR3 region has the DNA TGTGCCAGCAGTTACTCGATTGAGGTTAACACCGGGGAGCTGTTTTTT. The chain has TRBV6-5 and TRBJ2-2; D is ambiguous. V lost 0 bases and J lost 2, with 10 bases in between. Germline loops: CDR1 MNHEY, CDR2 SVGAGI. This CDR3 is built from 16 residues.

The chain combines TRBV6-1 with TRBJ1-2; a possible D gene is TRBD1 (6 bases). V lost 4 bases and J lost 4, with 19 bases in between. The CDR3 length is 16 residues. Germline CDR1 and CDR2: MNHNS and SASEGT. The CDR3 loop is CASSARGGGDVYGYTF. The CDR3 coding sequence is TGTGCCAGCAGTGCCCGAGGGGGGGGCGATGTCTATGGCTACACCTTC.

This clonotype has only one observation. This chain links TRBV7-9 with TRBJ2-5, with 8 bases matching TRBD2. V lost 5 bases to trimming and J lost 2 bases; unmatched junction nucleotides: 7. From germline, CDR1 is SEHNR and CDR2 FQNEAQ (reference sequence). This CDR3 has 15 amino acids. CDR3 in amino acids: CASSVSGMGQETQYF. In nucleotides, the CDR3 is TGTGCCAGCAGCGTTAGCGGGATGGGACAAGAGACCCAGTACTTC.

V and J are TRBV12-3 or TRBV12-4 and TRBJ1-1; 11 bases line up with TRBD1. The CDR3 extends over 14 amino acids. V was clipped by 3 bases and J by 8 bases; unmatched bases: 5. This CDR3 reads CASSFGQGAGEAFF. Written as DNA, the CDR3 is TGTGCCAGCAGTTTCGGACAGGGGGCAGGGGAAGCTTTCTTT.

V is TRBV15 and J is TRBJ2-7; 15 bases match TRBD2. J gave up 7 bases and V 1 base, and 2 bases lay outside the gene matches. The CDR3 sequence is 15 residues long. CDR1 and CDR2 (germline): LNHNV, YYDKDF (reference sequence). Here the CDR3 DNA reads TGTGCCACCAGCAGAGTAGGGACTAGCGGGAGGGAGCAGTACTTC. Amino acid sequence: CATSRVGTSGREQYF.

The chain links TRBV19 to TRBJ2-1, with D possibly called TRBD1 or TRBD2 (5 bases each). CDR1 and CDR2 (germline): LNHDA, SQIVND (reference sequence). Trimming removed 6 bases at V and 5 bases at J, with 17 bases between. This CDR3 region has 15 residues. CDR3 protein: CASSTPGTTNNEQFF. The CDR3 DNA is TGTGCCAGTAGCACTCCCGGGACCACCAACAATGAGCAGTTCTTC.

This rearrangement joins TRBV6-1 to TRBJ2-5, with 8 bases lining up with TRBD2. Germline V CDR1 and CDR2: MNHNS, SASEGT. CDR3 length: 15 amino acids. The V segment lost 2 bases and the J segment 5 bases; nucleotides outside the gene matches: 7. The CDR3 region is CASSELAGKVETQYF. The CDR3 region has the DNA TGTGCCAGCAGTGAATTAGCGGGAAAGGTGGAGACCCAGTACTTC.

This clonotype was seen a handful of times. The chain recombines TRBV7-8 with TRBJ1-1, with a weak D call TRBD1 (5 bases). Trimming shortened V by 1 base and J by 0 bases, and 15 bases separated the two germline ends. CDR1 SGHVS and CDR2 FQNEAQ come from the germline V gene. There are 17 residues in the CDR3. The CDR3 reads CASSLVSETALNTEAFF. In DNA, the CDR3 is TGTGCCAGCAGCTTAGTAAGCGAGACAGCTCTGAACACTGAAGCTTTCTTT.

This clonotype was observed a few times. The chain has TRBV20-1 and TRBJ2-3; 7 nucleotides align to TRBD2. The germline V gene has CDR1 DFQATT and CDR2 SNEGSKA (reference sequence). CDR3 length: 16 amino acids. Trimming took 3 bases from V and 5 from J; bases not matched to a gene: 14. CDR3 coding DNA: TGCAGTGCTAGTCCCCCCTTTGCGGGAGAGATAGATACGCAGTATTTT. Amino acid sequence: CSASPPFAGEIDTQYF.

The chain uses TRBV7-2 and TRBJ1-4; D gene unclear. Per the germline V gene, CDR1 is SGHTA and CDR2 is FQGNSA. This CDR3 spans 15 amino acids. V dropped 5 bases and J dropped 0 bases, with 10 bases sitting between them. This CDR3 reads CASSPPGATNEKLFF. CDR3 in DNA: TGTGCCAGCAGCCCCCCCGGGGCAACTAATGAAAAACTGTTTTTT. The whole variable domain, filled in from reference TRBV7-2 and TRBJ1-4, reads GAGVSQSPSNKVTEKGKDVELRCDPISGHTALYWYRQSLGQGLEFLIYFQGNSAPDKSGLPSDRFSAERTGGSVSTLTIQRTQQEDSAVYLCASSPPGATNEKLFFGSGTQLSVL.

This clonotype was counted a few times. J is TRBJ2-2 and V is TRBV7-3; 8 bases agree with TRBD1. The CDR3 extends over 17 amino acids. Germline V gene data show CDR1 as SGHTA and CDR2 as FQGTGA. V shed 5 bases and J 3 bases; nucleotides not matched to a gene: 11. DNA of the CDR3: TGTGCCAGCAGCCCTTCTCAGGACAGGGCACACACCGGGGAGCTGTTTTTT. Protein sequence: CASSPSQDRAHTGELFF.

This clonotype was picked up a small number of times. The chain recombines TRBV19 with TRBJ1-2, with TRBD1 identical over 7 bases. This CDR3 contains 15 residues. V lost 3 bases to trimming and J lost 2 bases; unmatched junction nucleotides: 6. Germline CDR1 is LNHDA and CDR2 is SQIVND (reference sequence). CDR3 loop: CASSILTGMNYGYTF. The CDR3 DNA sequence: TGTGCCAGTAGTATTTTGACAGGGATGAACTATGGCTACACCTTC.

This clonotype was seen a few times. The chain couples TRBV6-5 to TRBJ2-3, with D perhaps TRBD2 (5 bases). The germline V gene has CDR1 MNHEY and CDR2 SVGAGI. This CDR3 is 16 amino acids long. Trimming took off 0 bases at V and 0 bases at J, with 10 bases between the two ends. Here the CDR3 reads CASSYSGRASTDTQYF. The CDR3 coding sequence is TGTGCCAGCAGTTACTCTGGGCGGGCGAGCACAGATACGCAGTATTTT.

This sequence joins TRBV7-2 and TRBJ2-7; the match to TRBD2 covers 7 bases. This CDR3 is 20 amino acids long. With 0 bases clipped from V and 3 bases from J, the junction kept 20 bases outside the gene matches. Germline CDR1 and CDR2: SGHTA and FQGNSA. This chain's CDR3 is CASSLAPGGGSRTRDYEQYF. CDR3 in DNA: TGTGCCAGCAGCTTAGCTCCGGGGGGTGGGTCGCGAACCCGGGACTACGAGCAGTACTTC.

The chain joins TRBV28 to TRBJ1-1; 7 bases match TRBD1. The CDR3 totals 13 residues. Trimming took 6 bases from V and 5 from J; bases not matched to a gene: 6. Germline V gives CDR1 MDHEN, CDR2 SYDVKM. For the CDR3, the DNA is TGTGCCAGCAGGGGAAGGGGGCCGACTGAAGCTTTCTTT. Translating gives CASRGRGPTEAFF.

This rearrangement joins TRBV21-1 to TRBJ2-3; the table's D gene call, TRBD2, was not cross checked with the DNA. TRBV21-1 is reported as a pseudogene. The CDR3 runs 18 residues. This chain's CDR3 is CASRGGAGEPTSTDTQYF. As DNA, the CDR3 is TGTGCCAGCAGAGGGGGAGCGGGAGAGCCCACTAGCACAGATACGCAGTATTTT.

This clonotype was counted a single time. J is TRBJ1-2 and V is TRBV10-3; weak D call: TRBD1 (6 bases). V shed 5 bases and J shed 3 bases, with 16 bases lying between them. The germline V gene has CDR1 ENHRY and CDR2 SYGVKD. The CDR3 sequence is 15 residues long. CDR3 in DNA: TGTGCCATCAGTAGGAACAGGGCGATGGACTATGGCTACACCTTC. The encoded protein is CAISRNRAMDYGYTF.

The chain has TRBV11-3 and TRBJ2-7; weak D call: TRBD1 (6 bases). This CDR3 has 14 amino acids. CDR1 SGHNT and CDR2 YENEEA come from the germline V gene. Trimming removed 6 bases from V and 2 bases from J, with 14 bases in between. CDR3 protein: CASSWTAATYEQYF. Here the CDR3 DNA reads TGTGCCAGCAGTTGGACAGCCGCCACCTACGAGCAGTACTTC.

V gene TRBV20-1 combines with J gene TRBJ1-1, with D unresolved. Germline values: CDR1 DFQATT, CDR2 SNEGSKA (reference sequence). This CDR3 comprises 14 residues. Trimming took 6 bases from V and 0 from J, leaving 14 bases between them. CDR3 protein: CSARQRAMNTEAFF. In DNA, the CDR3 is TGCAGTGCGAGGCAGCGGGCCATGAACACTGAAGCTTTCTTT.

This clonotype is labeled as medium-sized (0.01 to 0.1%). The chain couples TRBV20-1 to TRBJ2-7; either TRBD1 or TRBD2 may fit D (6 bases each). The CDR3 loop spans 16 amino acids. Trimming pared 5 bases from V and 0 bases from J, leaving 20 bases between. Germline loops: CDR1 DFQATT, CDR2 SNEGSKA (reference sequence). The CDR3 region has the DNA TGCAGTGCTCCAATTCTAGGGGGGACAAGCTCCTACGAGCAGTACTTC. Protein product: CSAPILGGTSSYEQYF.

The CDR3 DNA reads TGTGCCAGCAGCCTCCGGGACAGGGATAACTCTGGGGCCAACGTCCTGACTTTC. Translated: CASSLRDRDNSGANVLTF. The chain links TRBV6-1 to TRBJ2-6, with 9 positions matching TRBD1. CDR1 and CDR2 (germline): MNHNS, SASEGT. The CDR3 is 18 amino acids. Unmatched junction bases numbered 9, after V lost 6 bases and J lost 0 bases.

In its sample, this clonotype was seen a few times. The chain recombines TRBV7-3 with TRBJ2-6, with 8 positions matching TRBD1. The CDR3 consists of 17 residues. V trimming: 4 bases; J trimming: 1 base; junction bases outside the gene matches: 6. CDR1 SGHTA and CDR2 FQGTGA come from the germline V gene. CDR3 coding DNA: TGTGCCAGCAGCTGGGGGACAGGCCTATCTGGGGCCAACGTCCTGACTTTC. Protein sequence: CASSWGTGLSGANVLTF. The complete variable domain, with remaining parts taken from reference TRBV7-3 and TRBJ2-6, reads GAGVSQTPSNKVTEKGKYVELRCDPISGHTALYWYRQSLGQGPEFLIYFQGTGAADDSGLPNDRFFAVRPEGSVSTLKIQRTERGDSAVYLCASSWGTGLSGANVLTFGAGSRLTVL.

The J gene is TRBJ1-1, the V gene TRBV11-1; D might be TRBD1 (6 bases). CDR1 is SGHAT, CDR2 FQDESV, per germline (reference sequence). The CDR3 extends over 15 amino acids. The germline V and J ends were trimmed by 5 bases and 0 bases, with 13 bases remaining between them. The CDR3 loop is CASSLGGILNTEAFF. Written as DNA, the CDR3 is TGTGCCAGCAGCCTAGGGGGGATCTTGAACACTGAAGCTTTCTTT. Drawing the rest from reference TRBV11-1 and TRBJ1-1, the complete variable domain is EAEVAQSPRYKITEKSQAVAFWCDPISGHATLYWYRQILGQGPELLVQFQDESVVDDSQLPKDRFSAERLKGVDSTLKIQPAELGDSAMYLCASSLGGILNTEAFFGQGTRLTVV.